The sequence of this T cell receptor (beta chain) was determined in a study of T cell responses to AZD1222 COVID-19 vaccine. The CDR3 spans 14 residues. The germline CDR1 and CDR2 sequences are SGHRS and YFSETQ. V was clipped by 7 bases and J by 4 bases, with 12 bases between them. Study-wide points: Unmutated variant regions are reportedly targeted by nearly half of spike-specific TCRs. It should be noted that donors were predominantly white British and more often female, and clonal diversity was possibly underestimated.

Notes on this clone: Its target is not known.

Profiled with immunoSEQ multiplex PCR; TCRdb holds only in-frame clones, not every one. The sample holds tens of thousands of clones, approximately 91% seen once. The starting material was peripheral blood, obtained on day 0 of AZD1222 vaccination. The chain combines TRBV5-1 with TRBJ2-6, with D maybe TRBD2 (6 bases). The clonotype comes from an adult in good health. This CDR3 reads CASRRGYGANVLTF. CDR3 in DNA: TGCGCCAGCCGTCGGGGGTACGGGGCCAACGTCCTGACTTTC.